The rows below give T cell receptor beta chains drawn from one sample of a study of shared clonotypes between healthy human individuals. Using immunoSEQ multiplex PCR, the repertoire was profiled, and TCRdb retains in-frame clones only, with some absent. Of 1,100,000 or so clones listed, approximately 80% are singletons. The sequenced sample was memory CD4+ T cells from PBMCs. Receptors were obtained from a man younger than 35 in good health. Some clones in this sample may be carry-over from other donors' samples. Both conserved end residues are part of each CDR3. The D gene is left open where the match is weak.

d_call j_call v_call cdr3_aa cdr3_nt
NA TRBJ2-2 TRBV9 CASTVGGRITGELFF TGTGCCAGCACCGTCGGGGGTCGAATAACCGGGGAGCTGTTTTTT
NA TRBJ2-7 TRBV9 CASSAATGGYEQYF TGTGCCAGCAGCGCGGCCACTGGGGGCTACGAGCAGTACTTC
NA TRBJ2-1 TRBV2 CASSVYNEQFF TGTGCCAGCAGTGTTTACAATGAGCAGTTCTTC
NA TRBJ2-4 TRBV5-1 CASSLGYTQGPKNIQYF TGCGCCAGCAGTTTGGGATACACACAGGGCCCCAAAAACATTCAGTACTTC
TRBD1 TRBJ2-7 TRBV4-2 CASSQDRGTGRTYEQYF TGTGCCAGCAGCCAAGACCGGGGGACAGGGAGGACCTACGAGCAGTACTTC
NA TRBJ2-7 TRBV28 CASSLTGGPALGEQYF TGTGCCAGCAGTTTGACGGGCGGTCCCGCCCTGGGCGAGCAGTACTTC
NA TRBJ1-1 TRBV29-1 CSVLTGLRDTEAFF TGCAGCGTTCTAACAGGGCTGAGGGACACTGAAGCTTTCTTT
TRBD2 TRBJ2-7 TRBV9 CASSSSGGLAGGEQYF TGTGCCAGCAGCTCTAGCGGAGGGCTAGCGGGAGGGGAGCAGTACTTC
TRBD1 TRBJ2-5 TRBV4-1 CASSQTDRVRETQYF TGCGCCAGCAGCCAGACGGACAGGGTGAGAGAGACCCAGTACTTC
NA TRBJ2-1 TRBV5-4 CASSRTGSNEQFF TGTGCCAGCAGTCGTACAGGGTCCAATGAGCAGTTCTTC
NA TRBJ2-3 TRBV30 CAWGSLGGRTQYF TGTGCCTGGGGGTCGCTGGGAGGAAGAACGCAGTATTTT
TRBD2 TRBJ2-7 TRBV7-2 CASSLGTGRSYEQYF TGTGCCAGCAGCTTAGGCACCGGGAGGTCCTACGAGCAGTACTTC
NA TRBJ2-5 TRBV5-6 CASSRAGAETQYF TGTGCCAGCAGCCGGGCAGGGGCAGAGACCCAGTACTTC
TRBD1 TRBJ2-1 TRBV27 CASRRTGGGYRQFF TGTGCCAGCAGGCGGACAGGGGGCGGTTATCGGCAGTTCTTC
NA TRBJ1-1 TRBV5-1 CASSTRVGNTEAFF TGCGCCAGCAGCACCAGGGTCGGGAACACTGAAGCTTTCTTT
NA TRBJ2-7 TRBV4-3 CASSQDLSGDRGEQYF TGCGCCAGCAGCCAAGATTTGTCGGGAGATAGGGGCGAGCAGTACTTC
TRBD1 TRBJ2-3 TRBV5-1 CASSGPTGQATDTQYF TGCGCCAGCAGCGGTCCCACGGGACAGGCCACAGATACGCAGTATTTT